Listed below are T cell receptor beta chains from one sample, sequenced in a study of cytomegalovirus exposure and HLA in healthy donors. Only in-frame clones appear in the TCRdb table, and some are missing; sequencing was by immunoSEQ multiplex PCR. In the table there are some 110,000 clones, approximately 79% of which are singletons. Sequencing was done on a sample of PBMCs. Receptor source: a man aged 55 to 70 in good health and CMV-seropositive. The CDR3 runs from the conserved cysteine through the conserved F or W. The D gene is left open where the match is weak. A clone size is listed for some rows: how often the clone was seen (once, few, many), or a class if it is expanded.

j_gene	abundance	d_gene	v_gene	CDR3aa	CDR3nt
TRBJ2-3	few	TRBD2	TRBV5-1	CASSSGGGSTDTQYF	TGCGCCAGCAGCTCGGGCGGGGGAAGCACAGATACGCAGTATTTT
TRBJ2-7	-	-	TRBV5-1	CASSLVVGGQTLYEQYF	TGCGCCAGCAGCTTGGTGGTGGGGGGACAGACCCTCTACGAGCAGTACTTC
TRBJ1-1	-	TRBD1	TRBV19	CASSTRQGTDTEAFF	TGTGCCAGTAGTACTCGACAGGGGACGGACACTGAAGCTTTCTTT
TRBJ2-3	-	TRBD2	TRBV9	CASSVAVAGGNTDTQYF	TGTGCCAGCAGCGTAGCGGTCGCGGGGGGAAACACAGATACGCAGTATTTT
TRBJ2-5	-	TRBD1	TRBV5-1	CASSLRTGGLETQYF	TGCGCCAGCAGCTTGAGAACAGGGGGCTTGGAGACCCAGTACTTC
TRBJ1-2	once	-	TRBV29-1	CSVEDPRGGYTF	TGCAGCGTTGAAGACCCAAGAGGAGGCTACACCTTC
TRBJ2-5	-	TRBD2	TRBV30	CAWTKRRLAGETQYF	TGTGCCTGGACAAAACGGAGACTAGCCGGCGAGACCCAGTACTTC
TRBJ2-5	-	TRBD2	TRBV29-1	CSVRPLAGGREETQYF	TGCAGCGTTCGGCCACTAGCGGGGGGCCGGGAAGAGACCCAGTACTTC
TRBJ2-3	-	TRBD2	TRBV27	CASMVAGDPTDTQYF	TGTGCCAGCATGGTAGCGGGGGACCCCACAGATACGCAGTATTTT
TRBJ2-7	-	TRBD1	TRBV30	CAWIRDSYEQYF	TGTGCCTGGATTCGGGACAGCTACGAGCAGTACTTC
TRBJ1-4	once	-	TRBV30	CASGRDNEKLFF	TGTGCCTCTGGACGGGATAATGAAAAACTGTTTTTT
TRBJ1-1	-	-	TRBV10-3	CAISGPGGNSEAFF	TGTGCCATCAGTGGACCGGGGGGGAACTCTGAAGCTTTCTTT
TRBJ1-2	-	TRBD1	TRBV28	CAGRGHYGYTF	TGTGCCGGCAGGGGGCACTATGGCTACACCTTC
TRBJ2-7	-	TRBD2	TRBV4-2	CASSQDGTGGHYEQYF	TGTGCCAGCAGCCAAGATGGAACGGGGGGTCACTACGAGCAGTACTTC
TRBJ1-1	-	TRBD1	TRBV27	CASSSLRQGDRMNTEAFF	TGTGCCAGCAGTTCCCTACGACAGGGGGATCGCATGAACACTGAAGCTTTCTTT
TRBJ2-3	-	-	TRBV28	CASRPAGGSTDTQYF	TGTGCCAGCAGACCAGCCGGGGGTAGCACAGATACGCAGTATTTT
TRBJ2-1	-	TRBD1	TRBV5-4	CASSSTRDRVQFF	TGTGCCAGCAGCTCCACCCGGGACAGGGTCCAGTTCTTC
TRBJ2-5	-	TRBD2	TRBV18	CASSSTSGGPAKTQYF	TGTGCCAGCTCGTCAACTAGCGGGGGGCCGGCAAAGACCCAGTACTTC
TRBJ1-6	-	TRBD1	TRBV27	CATRTGLLNSPLHF	TGTGCCACCAGGACAGGGTTATTAAATTCACCCCTCCACTTT
TRBJ1-3	once	TRBD1	TRBV7-2	CASTLTGSGNTIYF	TGTGCCAGCACTTTGACAGGGAGTGGAAACACCATATATTTT
TRBJ2-5	once	TRBD1	TRBV7-6	CASSYNQPQGAPGEQYF	TGTGCCAGCAGCTACAACCAACCTCAGGGGGCTCCGGGTGAGCAGTACTTC
TRBJ2-5	-	-	TRBV27	CASSTWGLSQETQYF	TGTGCCAGCAGTACCTGGGGGCTAAGCCAAGAGACCCAGTACTTC
TRBJ1-1	-	-	TRBV5-1	CASSLGAGMNTEAFF	TGCGCCAGCAGCTTGGGGGCGGGTATGAACACTGAAGCTTTCTTT
TRBJ1-2	-	-	TRBV28	CASSLRQGHNYGYTF	TGTGCCAGCAGTTTACGGCAGGGGCATAACTATGGCTACACCTTC
TRBJ1-1	-	TRBD1	TRBV4-3	CASRQGPMNTEAFF	TGCGCCAGCAGACAGGGGCCTATGAACACTGAAGCTTTCTTT
TRBJ1-4	-	TRBD1	TRBV5-1	CASSSTGTGTEKLFF	TGCGCCAGCAGCTCGACCGGGACAGGGACCGAAAAACTGTTTTTT